This TCR beta chain emerged from a study of beta chain features in type 1 diabetes. Study observations and caveats: Patients with type 1 diabetes showed fewer VDJ junction insertions and more deletions. The study left unresolved whether HLA type influences TCRB rearrangement. Shorter TCRB CDR3s, moderately but significantly so, marked every one of the four CD4+ subsets in Type 1 diabetes patients.

The collection from each donor was one heparinised blood draw averaging about 116 mL. A CD45RO/CCR7/CD25/CD127/CD95/CD27 panel sorted naive, central memory, regulatory and stem cell-like memory CD4+ cells. A note on this clone: Its antigen is unidentified.

TCRB transcripts that were expressed got sequenced, as all of the isolated RNA had been reverse transcribed. Using immunoSEQ multiplex PCR, the repertoire was profiled, and TCRdb retains in-frame clones only, with some absent. The sample yields 600,000 to 700,000 clones, roughly 12% seen once. The germline CDR1 and CDR2 sequences are SGHTA and FQGNSA. The CDR3 has 14 amino acids. Losses at the gene ends were 6 bases for V and 3 bases for J; bases not matched to a gene: 7. The chain carries TRBV7-2 and TRBJ2-7; 8 positions agree with TRBD1. This TCR was recovered from a man aged 25-45 years with type 1 diabetes. The sequencing input was naive CD4+ T cells from blood. The CDR3 DNA is TGTGCCAGCAGACGTTTCGGGACAGGCTACGAGCAGTACTTC. This codes for CASRRFGTGYEQYF.